This T cell receptor (beta chain) was retrieved from a study of OX40 agonist ivuxolimab in advanced cancers. Overall study context: Dose-escalation patients' cancers were hepatocellular carcinoma, melanoma, renal cell or head and neck cancer.

From germline, CDR1 is SEHNR and CDR2 FQNEAQ (reference sequence). Trimming pared 3 bases from V and 8 bases from J, leaving 5 bases between. The CDR3 is 11 residues long. Assay used: immunoSEQ multiplex PCR; TCRdb lists only in-frame clones, some missing. The data show about 77,000 clones, with approximately 95% seen just once and about 0.32% held by the top ten. This clone was recorded once. The TCR originated in an adult with an advanced solid tumor such as melanoma, head and neck, liver or kidney cancer. The chain combines TRBV7-9 with TRBJ2-1, with no clear D. The sample in question was CD4+ or CD8+ T cells sorted from blood, obtained in a trial of the OX40 agonist ivuxolimab. CDR3 sequence reads: CASSFDHEQFF. The CDR3 bases are TGTGCCAGCAGCTTTGACCATGAGCAGTTCTTC.